These 23 T cell receptor beta chains were all obtained from the same sample, sequenced in a study of OX40 agonist ivuxolimab in advanced cancers. The repertoire was sequenced with immunoSEQ multiplex PCR; TCRdb's copy has only in-frame clones and lacks some. This sample has roughly 64,000 clones, with around 90% found just once. The material sequenced was CD4+ or CD8+ T cells sorted from blood, taken in a trial of the OX40 agonist ivuxolimab. The source is an adult with an advanced solid tumor such as melanoma, head and neck, liver or kidney cancer.

This clone was found once. CDR3 DNA sequence: TGTGCCAGCAGCTGGGGGGGGACCCAAGCCAAAAACATTCAGTACTTC. It codes for CASSWGGTQAKNIQYF. This rearrangement joins TRBV5-4 to TRBJ2-4; 7 nucleotides agree with TRBD2. Trimming cost V 3 bases and J 0 bases; bases outside gene matches: 6. The CDR3 spans 16 residues. Germline V gene data show CDR1 as SGHNT and CDR2 as YYREEE (reference sequence).

The chain has TRBV30 and TRBJ2-6; D is perhaps TRBD1 or TRBD2 (6 bases each). The CDR3 extends over 15 amino acids. Germline CDR1 reads GTSNPN; CDR2 reads SVGIG (reference sequence). V was clipped by 0 bases and J by 2 bases, with 8 bases between them. CDR3 protein: CAWSVGGAGANVLTF. The CDR3 DNA follows: TGTGCCTGGAGTGTGGGGGGCGCTGGGGCCAACGTCCTGACTTTC.

The rearrangement joins TRBV19 to TRBJ2-7, with D maybe TRBD1 (6 bases). The CDR3 runs to 13 residues. Germline V gene data show CDR1 as LNHDA and CDR2 as SQIVND (reference sequence). The V and J ends lost 1 base and 8 bases respectively, with 12 bases between them. The CDR3 sequence is CASSIGRQAQQYF. The CDR3 bases are TGTGCCAGTAGTATAGGTAGACAGGCGCAGCAGTACTTC.

This chain connects TRBV6-5 to TRBJ1-4; 7 nucleotides align to TRBD1. Germline CDR1 MNHEY, CDR2 SVGAGI. The V segment lost 6 bases and the J segment 3 bases; nucleotides outside the gene matches: 7. This CDR3 spans 15 amino acids. CDR3 in DNA: TGTGCCAGCAGATTACAGGGGTTTGCTAATGAAAAACTGTTTTTT. It is translated as CASRLQGFANEKLFF.

Only one count was recorded for this clone. V and J are TRBV5-1 and TRBJ2-7; 13 bases are shared with TRBD2. V shed 2 bases and J 1 base; nucleotides not matched to a gene: 12. The CDR3 runs to 19 residues. Germline values: CDR1 SGHRS, CDR2 YFSETQ. The CDR3 sequence: CASSLSITSGRAKSYEQYF. CDR3 nucleotides: TGCGCCAGCAGCTTATCCATTACTAGCGGGAGGGCCAAGTCCTACGAGCAGTACTTC.

This clone was observed a single time. V usage is TRBV19 and J usage is TRBJ2-2; TRBD2 agrees at 8 bases. The CDR3 consists of 16 residues. Germline V CDR1 and CDR2: LNHDA, SQIVND (reference sequence). Trimming took 7 bases from V and 5 from J; bases not matched to a gene: 12. CDR3 sequence (DNA): TGTGCCAGTACTGAGGCGGGGGGCCTGGGGACCGGGGAGCTGTTTTTT. Protein: CASTEAGGLGTGELFF. Complete variable domain (other parts from reference TRBV19 and TRBJ2-2): DGGITQSPKYLFRKEGQNVTLSCEQNLNHDAMYWYRQDPGQGLRLIYYSQIVNDFQKGDIAEGYSVSREKKESFPLTVTSAQKNPTAFYLCASTEAGGLGTGELFFGEGSRLTVL.

The gene calls are TRBV2 and TRBJ2-4; 14 bases fit TRBD2. Per germline, CDR1 SNHLY and CDR2 FYNNEI. Germline trimming cut 7 bases from V and 11 bases from J; bases unmatched to any gene: 16. This CDR3 region has 17 residues. CDR3 amino acids: CASTNPGTSGGGGVQYF. CDR3 bases: TGTGCCAGCACCAACCCAGGGACTAGCGGGGGCGGTGGGGTTCAGTACTTC.

V and J are TRBV30 and TRBJ2-7; D gene ambiguous. CDR1 and CDR2 (germline): GTSNPN, SVGIG (reference sequence). This CDR3 spans 14 amino acids. V lost 1 base and J lost 5, with 15 bases in between. CDR3 residues: CAWSATFLGNEQYF. CDR3 in DNA: TGTGCCTGGAGTGCAACCTTCTTGGGTAACGAGCAGTACTTC. Full variable domain (missing parts from reference TRBV30 and TRBJ2-7): SQTIHQWPATLVQPVGSPLSLECTVEGTSNPNLYWYRQAAGRGLQLLFYSVGIGQISSEVPQNLSASRPQDRQFILSSKKLLLSDSGFYLCAWSATFLGNEQYFGPGTRLTVT.

V gene TRBV7-9 combines with J gene TRBJ2-5; 10 positions match TRBD2. The CDR3 length is 14 residues. The V and J ends lost 4 bases and 7 bases, in that order; junction bases with no gene match: 6. Germline-derived CDR1 and CDR2 are SEHNR and FQNEAQ (reference sequence). The CDR3 region is CASSYSGTSVTQYF. The CDR3 coding sequence is TGTGCCAGCAGCTACTCCGGGACTAGCGTGACCCAGTACTTC.

This chain links TRBV19 with TRBJ2-2; no firm D call. CDR3 size: 14 residues. V shed 8 bases and J shed 5 bases, with 15 bases lying between them. Looked up from germline, CDR1 is LNHDA and CDR2 is SQIVND (reference sequence). The chain's CDR3 is CASQGITWTGELFF. Here the CDR3 DNA reads TGTGCCAGTCAAGGGATTACATGGACCGGGGAGCTGTTTTTT.

V and J are TRBV11-2 and TRBJ2-7; tentatively, D is TRBD1 (6 bases). Per germline, CDR1 SGHAT and CDR2 FQNNGV. Between the trimmed V and J ends, which lost 1 base and 3 bases, there was a span of 13 bases. The CDR3 has 15 amino acids. The CDR3 DNA follows: TGTGCCAGCAGCTTAGGTTTAGGACAGATCTACGAGCAGTACTTC. Its protein is CASSLGLGQIYEQYF.

This clone was seen only a few times. V usage is TRBV18 and J usage is TRBJ1-1; 8 positions match TRBD1. The V gene's germline CDR1 is KGHSH and CDR2 LQKENI. With V trimmed by 3 bases and J by 1 base, 4 bases remained unmatched. The CDR3 consists of 15 residues. The CDR3 sequence is CASSPDRGQNTEAFF. The CDR3 region has the DNA TGTGCCAGCTCACCTGACAGGGGCCAGAACACTGAAGCTTTCTTT.

The chain links TRBV11-2 to TRBJ2-6; D call uncertain. The ends were cut back, 5 bases at V and 7 bases at J, with 9 bases in the middle. Germline V gene sequence: CDR1 SGHAT, CDR2 FQNNGV. The CDR3 covers 13 residues. The CDR3, as DNA: TGTGCCAGCAGCGATCTTGGTGCCAACGTCCTGACTTTC. It specifies CASSDLGANVLTF.

The V and J genes are TRBV9 and TRBJ2-2, with D unresolved. The CDR3 sequence is 14 residues long. Trimming removed 0 bases from V and 4 bases from J, with 7 bases in between. Germline V CDR1 and CDR2: SGDLS, YYNGEE. The CDR3, as DNA: TGTGCCAGCAGCGTAGTTGGATCCACCGGGGAGCTGTTTTTT. Translated, it gives CASSVVGSTGELFF.

This clone has just one count. The CDR3 here is CASSRGLSYTGELFF. CDR3 sequence (DNA): TGTGCCAGCAGCCGGGGACTTAGTTACACCGGGGAGCTGTTTTTT. The V gene is TRBV5-4, the J gene TRBJ2-2, with D possibly TRBD2 on 6 matching bases. Germline CDR1 SGHNT, CDR2 YYREEE (reference sequence). This CDR3 contains 15 residues. The V end lost 4 bases, the J end lost 3 bases, and 13 bases lay between the germline ends.

The chain has TRBV30 and TRBJ2-6; a possible D gene is TRBD1 (6 bases). The CDR3 length is 15 residues. Per the germline V gene, CDR1 is GTSNPN and CDR2 is SVGIG (reference sequence). With 3 bases removed from V and 2 bases from J, the gap between germline ends came to 11 bases. The CDR3 spells CAWRDKGAGANVLTF. CDR3 DNA: TGTGCCTGGAGGGACAAGGGGGCTGGGGCCAACGTCCTGACTTTC.

This CDR3 reads CASSPRFGTNTEAFF. Written as DNA, the CDR3 is TGTGCCAGCTCACCACGATTTGGGACGAACACTGAAGCTTTCTTT. V and J are TRBV18 and TRBJ1-1, with D tentatively TRBD1 (5 bases). The germline CDR1 and CDR2 sequences are KGHSH and LQKENI. V dropped 1 base and J dropped 1 base, with 10 bases sitting between them. This CDR3 is 15 amino acids long.

The CDR3 region is CASSRGTDTQYF. As DNA, the CDR3 is TGTGCCAGCTCCCGGGGCACAGATACGCAGTATTTT. The chain employs TRBV6-1 and TRBJ2-3, with no clear D. This CDR3 is built from 12 residues. With 8 bases removed from V and 1 base from J, the gap between germline ends came to 7 bases. Germline V gene data show CDR1 as MNHNS and CDR2 as SASEGT.

This chain uses TRBV19 with TRBJ2-1, with D perhaps matching TRBD1 or TRBD2 (6 bases each). The CDR3 covers 15 residues. Per the germline V gene, CDR1 is LNHDA and CDR2 is SQIVND (reference sequence). The V and J ends lost 3 bases and 6 bases respectively, with 15 bases between them. The CDR3, as DNA: TGTGCCAGTAGTATTAACTTAGGGGGGTTCAATGAGCAGTTCTTC. Translation: CASSINLGGFNEQFF.

This clone showed up just a few times. The chain uses TRBV29-1 and TRBJ1-1; TRBD1 agrees at 8 bases. The germline CDR1 and CDR2 sequences are SQVTM and ANQGSEA. The CDR3 is made up of 11 amino acids. CDR3 bases: TGCAGGGTGACAGGGGCCACTGAAGCTTTCTTT. Amino acids: CRVTGATEAFF. The full variable domain, in which reference TRBV29-1 and TRBJ1-1 provide the parts outside the CDR3, is SAVISQKPSRDICQRGTSLTIQCQVDSQVTMMFWYRQQPGQSLTLIATANQGSEATYESGFVIDKFPISRPNLTFSTLTVSNMSPEDSSIYLCRVTGATEAFFGQGTRLTVV.

This sequence joins TRBV6-5 and TRBJ2-3, with 7 bases lining up with TRBD2. With 5 bases clipped from V and 2 bases from J, the junction kept 7 bases outside the gene matches. This CDR3 spans 15 amino acids. Germline V gene data show CDR1 as MNHEY and CDR2 as SVGAGI. CDR3 DNA: TGTGCCAGCAGTCTATTAGGGACTAACACAGATACGCAGTATTTT. Its protein is CASSLLGTNTDTQYF.

The chain is built from TRBV5-1 and TRBJ2-2; D not certain. The CDR3 contains 14 residues. The germline V gene has CDR1 SGHRS and CDR2 YFSETQ. V lost 4 bases and J lost 6, with 13 bases in between. In DNA form, the CDR3 reads TGCGCCAGCAGCCGGAACTACGAGTCCGGGGAGCTGTTTTTT. Translating gives CASSRNYESGELFF.

This clone occurred once. The chain combines TRBV21-1 with TRBJ2-6; TRBD1, the table's D call, lacks a check against the DNA. TRBV21-1 is classified as a pseudogene. The CDR3 is 22 residues long. The CDR3 bases are TGTGCCAGCAGCAAAACACTGGCATCTCCGGGACAGGCCCCATCTGGGGCCAACGTCCTGACTTTC. Translating it yields CASSKTLASPGQAPSGANVLTF.